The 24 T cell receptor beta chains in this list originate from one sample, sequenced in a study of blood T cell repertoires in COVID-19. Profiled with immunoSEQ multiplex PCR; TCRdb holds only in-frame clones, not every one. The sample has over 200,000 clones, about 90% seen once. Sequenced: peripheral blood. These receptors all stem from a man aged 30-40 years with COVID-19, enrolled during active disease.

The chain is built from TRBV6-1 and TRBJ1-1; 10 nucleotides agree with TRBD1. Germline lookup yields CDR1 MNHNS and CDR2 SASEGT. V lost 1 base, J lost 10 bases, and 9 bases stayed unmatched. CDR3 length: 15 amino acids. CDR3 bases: TGTGCCAGCAGTGAAGGAGTAGGGGACAGGGGAATAGCTTTCTTT. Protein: CASSEGVGDRGIAFF.

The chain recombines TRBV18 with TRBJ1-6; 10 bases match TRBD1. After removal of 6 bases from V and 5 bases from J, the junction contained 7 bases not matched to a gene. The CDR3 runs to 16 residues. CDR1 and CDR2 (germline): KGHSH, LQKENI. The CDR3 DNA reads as TGTGCCAGCTCGGGCCGGGACAGGGGTGATAATTCACCCCTCCACTTT. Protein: CASSGRDRGDNSPLHF.

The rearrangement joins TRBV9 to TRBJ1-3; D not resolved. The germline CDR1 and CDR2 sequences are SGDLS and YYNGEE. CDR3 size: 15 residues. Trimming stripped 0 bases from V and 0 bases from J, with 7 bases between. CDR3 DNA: TGTGCCAGCAGCGTAGGGCCAAGCTCTGGAAACACCATATATTTT. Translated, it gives CASSVGPSSGNTIYF.

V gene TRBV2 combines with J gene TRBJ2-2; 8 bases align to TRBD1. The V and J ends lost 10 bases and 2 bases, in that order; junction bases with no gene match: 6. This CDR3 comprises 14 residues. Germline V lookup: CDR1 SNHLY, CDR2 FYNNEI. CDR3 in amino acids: CATGQEFNTGELFF. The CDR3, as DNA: TGTGCCACGGGACAGGAGTTTAACACCGGGGAGCTGTTTTTT.

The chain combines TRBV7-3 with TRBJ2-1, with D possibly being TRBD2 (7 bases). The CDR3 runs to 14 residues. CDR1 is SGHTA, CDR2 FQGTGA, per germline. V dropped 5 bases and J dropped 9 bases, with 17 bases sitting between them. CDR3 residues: CASSNKGGFGEQFF. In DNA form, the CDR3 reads TGTGCCAGCAGCAACAAGGGGGGGTTCGGTGAGCAGTTCTTC.

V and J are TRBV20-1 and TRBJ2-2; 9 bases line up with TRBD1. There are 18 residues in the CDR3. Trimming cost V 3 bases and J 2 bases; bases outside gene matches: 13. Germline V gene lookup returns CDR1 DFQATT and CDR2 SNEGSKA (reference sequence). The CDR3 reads CSASAPIWGQGNTGELFF. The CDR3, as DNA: TGCAGTGCTAGTGCCCCCATATGGGGACAGGGAAACACCGGGGAGCTGTTTTTT.

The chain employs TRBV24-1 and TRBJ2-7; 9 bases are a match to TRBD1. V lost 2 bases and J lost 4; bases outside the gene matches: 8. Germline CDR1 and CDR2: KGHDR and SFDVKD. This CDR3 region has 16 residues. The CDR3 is CATSDSGQGWAYEQYF. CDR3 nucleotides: TGTGCCACCAGTGATTCGGGACAGGGCTGGGCATACGAGCAGTACTTC.

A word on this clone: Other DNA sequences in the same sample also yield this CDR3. The DNA for the CDR3 is TGCGCCAGCAGCCCGACAGGGAATAGCAATCAGCCCCAGCATTTT. Amino acids: CASSPTGNSNQPQHF. V usage is TRBV5-1 and J usage is TRBJ1-5; TRBD1 matches 7 bases. V lost 4 bases and J lost 0; bases outside the gene matches: 4. This CDR3 is 15 amino acids long. The germline V gene encodes CDR1 SGHRS and CDR2 YFSETQ.

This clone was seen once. Here the CDR3 reads CASSPEGGQPNEQFF. The CDR3 nucleotides are TGTGCCAGCAGCCCCGAGGGGGGGCAGCCCAATGAGCAGTTCTTC. The chain employs TRBV7-8 and TRBJ2-1; TRBD2 might be the D (7 bases). With 5 bases removed from V and 6 bases from J, the gap between germline ends came to 17 bases. The CDR3 sequence is 15 residues long. From germline, CDR1 is SGHVS and CDR2 FQNEAQ.

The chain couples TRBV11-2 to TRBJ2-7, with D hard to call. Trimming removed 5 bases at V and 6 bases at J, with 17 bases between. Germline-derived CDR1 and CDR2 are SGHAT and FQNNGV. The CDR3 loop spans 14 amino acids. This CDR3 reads CASSPNSPVFEQYF. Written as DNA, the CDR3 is TGTGCCAGCAGCCCCAACTCCCCCGTGTTCGAGCAGTACTTC. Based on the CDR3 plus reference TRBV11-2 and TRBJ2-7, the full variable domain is EAGVAQSPRYKIIEKRQSVAFWCNPISGHATLYWYQQILGQGPKLLIQFQNNGVVDDSQLPKDRFSAERLKGVDSTLKIQPAKLEDSAVYLCASSPNSPVFEQYFGPGTRLTVT.

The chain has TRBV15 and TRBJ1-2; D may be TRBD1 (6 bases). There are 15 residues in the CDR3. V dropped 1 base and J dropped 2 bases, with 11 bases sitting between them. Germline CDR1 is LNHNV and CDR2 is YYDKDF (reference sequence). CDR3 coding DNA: TGTGCCACCAGCAGAGGGCAGGGGCTCAACTATGGCTACACCTTC. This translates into CATSRGQGLNYGYTF.

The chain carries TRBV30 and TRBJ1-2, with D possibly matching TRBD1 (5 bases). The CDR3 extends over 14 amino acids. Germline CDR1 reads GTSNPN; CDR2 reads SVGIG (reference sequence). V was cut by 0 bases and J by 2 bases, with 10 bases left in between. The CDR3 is CAWSVRGRNYGYTF. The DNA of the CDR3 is TGTGCCTGGAGTGTACGGGGGAGGAACTATGGCTACACCTTC.

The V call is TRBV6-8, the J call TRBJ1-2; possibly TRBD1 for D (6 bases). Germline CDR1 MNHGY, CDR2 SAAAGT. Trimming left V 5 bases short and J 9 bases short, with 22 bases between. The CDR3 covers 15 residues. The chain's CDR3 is CASSPNRQDWVSYTF. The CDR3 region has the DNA TGTGCCAGCAGTCCCAACCGACAGGACTGGGTTAGCTACACCTTC.

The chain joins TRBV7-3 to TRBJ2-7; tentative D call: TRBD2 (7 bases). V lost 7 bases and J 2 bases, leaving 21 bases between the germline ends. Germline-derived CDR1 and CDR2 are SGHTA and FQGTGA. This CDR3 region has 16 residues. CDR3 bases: TGTGCCAGCATTGTTAGGGAGGGGGGAGCGACCTACGAGCAGTACTTC. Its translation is CASIVREGGATYEQYF. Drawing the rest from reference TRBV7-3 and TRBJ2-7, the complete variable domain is GAGVSQTPSNKVTEKGKYVELRCDPISGHTALYWYRQSLGQGPEFLIYFQGTGAADDSGLPNDRFFAVRPEGSVSTLKIQRTERGDSAVYLCASIVREGGATYEQYFGPGTRLTVT.

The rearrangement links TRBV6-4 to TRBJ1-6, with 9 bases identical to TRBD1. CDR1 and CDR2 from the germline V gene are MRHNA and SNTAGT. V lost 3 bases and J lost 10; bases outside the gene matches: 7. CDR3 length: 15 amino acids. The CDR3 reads CASSELGTGLSPLHF. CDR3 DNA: TGTGCCAGCAGTGAACTCGGGACAGGGTTATCACCCCTCCACTTT.

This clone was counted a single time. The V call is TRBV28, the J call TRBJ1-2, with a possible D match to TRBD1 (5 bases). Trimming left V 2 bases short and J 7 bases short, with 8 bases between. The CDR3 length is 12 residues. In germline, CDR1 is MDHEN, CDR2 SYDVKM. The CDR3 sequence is CASSLNQGGYTF. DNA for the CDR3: TGTGCCAGCAGTTTAAATCAGGGTGGCTACACCTTC.

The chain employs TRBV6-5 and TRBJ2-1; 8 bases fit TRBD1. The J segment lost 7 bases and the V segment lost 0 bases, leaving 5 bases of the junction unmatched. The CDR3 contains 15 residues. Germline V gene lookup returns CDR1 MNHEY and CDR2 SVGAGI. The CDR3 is CASSYSWTGKNEQFF. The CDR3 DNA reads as TGTGCCAGCAGTTACTCGTGGACAGGGAAGAATGAGCAGTTCTTC.

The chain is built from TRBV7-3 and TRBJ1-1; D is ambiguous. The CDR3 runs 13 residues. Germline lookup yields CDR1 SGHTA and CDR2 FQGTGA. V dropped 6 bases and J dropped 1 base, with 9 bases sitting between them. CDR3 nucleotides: TGTGCCAGCAGGAAACAGAGGAACACTGAAGCTTTCTTT. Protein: CASRKQRNTEAFF.

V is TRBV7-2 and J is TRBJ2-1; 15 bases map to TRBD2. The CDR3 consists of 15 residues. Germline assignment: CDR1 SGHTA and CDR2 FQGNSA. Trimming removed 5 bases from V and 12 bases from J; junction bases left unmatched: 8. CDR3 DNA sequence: TGTGCCAGCAGCCTCGGACTAGCGGGGGGGCTCGGGCAGTTCTTC. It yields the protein CASSLGLAGGLGQFF.

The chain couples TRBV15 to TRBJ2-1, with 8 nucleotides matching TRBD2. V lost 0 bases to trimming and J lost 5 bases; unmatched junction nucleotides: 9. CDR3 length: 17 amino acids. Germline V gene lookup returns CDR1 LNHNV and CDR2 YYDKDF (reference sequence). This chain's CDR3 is CATSRDNWTSRHNEQFF. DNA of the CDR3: TGTGCCACCAGCAGAGATAATTGGACTAGCAGACACAATGAGCAGTTCTTC. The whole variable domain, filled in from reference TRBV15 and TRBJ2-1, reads DAMVIQNPRYQVTQFGKPVTLSCSQTLNHNVMYWYQQKSSQAPKLLFHYYDKDFNNEADTPDNFQSRRPNTSFCFLDIRSPGLGDTAMYLCATSRDNWTSRHNEQFFGPGTRLTVL.

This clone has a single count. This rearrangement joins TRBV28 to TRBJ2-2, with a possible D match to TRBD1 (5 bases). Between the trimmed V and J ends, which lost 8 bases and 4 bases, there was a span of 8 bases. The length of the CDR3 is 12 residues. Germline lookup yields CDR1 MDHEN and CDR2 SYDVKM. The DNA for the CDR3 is TGTGCCAGCCGAACAGGCACCGGGGAGCTGTTTTTT. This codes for CASRTGTGELFF.

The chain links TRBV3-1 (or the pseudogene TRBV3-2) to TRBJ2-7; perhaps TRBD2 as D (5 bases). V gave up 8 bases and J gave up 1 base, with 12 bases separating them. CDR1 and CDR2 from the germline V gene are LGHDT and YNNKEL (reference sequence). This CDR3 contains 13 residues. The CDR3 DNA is TGTGCCAGCGGCGAGGGTTTTTCCTACGAGCAGTACTTC. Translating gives CASGEGFSYEQYF.

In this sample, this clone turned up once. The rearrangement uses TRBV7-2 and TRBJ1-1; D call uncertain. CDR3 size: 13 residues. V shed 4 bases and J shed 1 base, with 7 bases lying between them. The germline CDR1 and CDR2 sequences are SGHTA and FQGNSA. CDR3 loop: CASSYFGNTEAFF. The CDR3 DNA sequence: TGTGCCAGCAGCTACTTCGGGAACACTGAAGCTTTCTTT.

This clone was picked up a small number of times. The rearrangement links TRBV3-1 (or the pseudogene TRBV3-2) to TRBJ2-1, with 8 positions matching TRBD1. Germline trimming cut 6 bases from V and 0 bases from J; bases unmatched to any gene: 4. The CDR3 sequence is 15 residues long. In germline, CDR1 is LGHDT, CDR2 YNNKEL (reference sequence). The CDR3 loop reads CASRGTGSSYNEQFF. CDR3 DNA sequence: TGTGCCAGCAGGGGGACAGGCAGCTCCTACAATGAGCAGTTCTTC.